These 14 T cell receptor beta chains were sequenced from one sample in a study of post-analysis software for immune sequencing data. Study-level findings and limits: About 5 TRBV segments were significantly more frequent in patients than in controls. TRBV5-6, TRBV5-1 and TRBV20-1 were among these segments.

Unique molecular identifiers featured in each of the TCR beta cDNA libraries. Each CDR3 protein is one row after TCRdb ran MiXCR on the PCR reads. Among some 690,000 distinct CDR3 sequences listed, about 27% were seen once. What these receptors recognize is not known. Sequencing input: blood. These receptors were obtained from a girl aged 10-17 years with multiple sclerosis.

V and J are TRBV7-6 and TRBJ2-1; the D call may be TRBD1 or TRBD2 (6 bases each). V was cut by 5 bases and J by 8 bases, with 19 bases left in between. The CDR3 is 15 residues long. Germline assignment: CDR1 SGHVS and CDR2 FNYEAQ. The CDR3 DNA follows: TGTGCCAGCAGCCGGGGGACGAGCAGGGGCCATGAGCAGTTCTTC. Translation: CASSRGTSRGHEQFF. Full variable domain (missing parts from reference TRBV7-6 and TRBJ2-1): GAGVSQSPRYKVTKRGQDVALRCDPISGHVSLYWYRQALGQGPEFLTYFNYEAQQDKSGLPNDRFSAERPEGSISTLTIQRTEQRDSAMYRCASSRGTSRGHEQFFGPGTRLTVL.

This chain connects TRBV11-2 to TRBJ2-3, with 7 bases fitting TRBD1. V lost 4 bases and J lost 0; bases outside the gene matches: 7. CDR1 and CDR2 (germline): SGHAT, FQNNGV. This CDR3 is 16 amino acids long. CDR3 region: CASSWQGVSSTDTQYF. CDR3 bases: TGTGCCAGCAGCTGGCAGGGGGTTAGCAGCACAGATACGCAGTATTTT.

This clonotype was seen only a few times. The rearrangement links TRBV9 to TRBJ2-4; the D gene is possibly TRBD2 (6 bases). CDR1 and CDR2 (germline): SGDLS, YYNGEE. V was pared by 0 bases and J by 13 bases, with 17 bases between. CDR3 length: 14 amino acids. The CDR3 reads CASSVGGDGEEQYF. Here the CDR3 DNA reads TGTGCCAGCAGCGTAGGCGGCGACGGGGAGGAGCAGTACTTC. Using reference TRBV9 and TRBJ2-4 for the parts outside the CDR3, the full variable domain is DSGVTQTPKHLITATGQRVTLRCSPRSGDLSVYWYQQSLDQGLQFLIQYYNGEERAKGNILERFSAQQFPDLHSELNLSSLELGDSALYFCASSVGGDGEEQYFGAGTRLSVL.

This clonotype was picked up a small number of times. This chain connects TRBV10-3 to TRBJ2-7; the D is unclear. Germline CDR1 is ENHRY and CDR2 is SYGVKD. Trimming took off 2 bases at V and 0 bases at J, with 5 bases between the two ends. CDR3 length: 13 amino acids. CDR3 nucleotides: TGTGCCATCAGTGAGGGGAACTCCTACGAGCAGTACTTC. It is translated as CAISEGNSYEQYF.

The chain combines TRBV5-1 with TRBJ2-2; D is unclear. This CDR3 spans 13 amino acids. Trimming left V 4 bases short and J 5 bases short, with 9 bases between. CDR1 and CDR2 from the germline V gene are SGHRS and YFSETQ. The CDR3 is CASSGQTTGELFF. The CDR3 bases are TGCGCCAGCAGCGGTCAGACAACCGGGGAGCTGTTTTTT.

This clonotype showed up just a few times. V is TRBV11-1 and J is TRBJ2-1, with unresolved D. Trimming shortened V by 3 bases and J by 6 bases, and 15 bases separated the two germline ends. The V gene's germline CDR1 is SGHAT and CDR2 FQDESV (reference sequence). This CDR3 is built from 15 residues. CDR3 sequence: CASSLSRGPSNEQFF. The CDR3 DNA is TGTGCCAGCAGCTTGTCCCGTGGGCCCAGCAATGAGCAGTTCTTC.

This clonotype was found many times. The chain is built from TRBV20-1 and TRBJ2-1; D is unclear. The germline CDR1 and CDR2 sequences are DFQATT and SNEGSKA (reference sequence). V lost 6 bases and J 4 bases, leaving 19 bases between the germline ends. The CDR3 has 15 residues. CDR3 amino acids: CSARRENLLYNEQFF. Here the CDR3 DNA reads TGCAGTGCCCGCCGCGAGAACCTCTTATACAATGAGCAGTTCTTC.

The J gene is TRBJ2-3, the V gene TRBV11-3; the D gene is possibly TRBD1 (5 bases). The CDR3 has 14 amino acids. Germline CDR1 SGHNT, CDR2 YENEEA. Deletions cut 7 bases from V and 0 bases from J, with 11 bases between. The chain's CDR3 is CASNFQGSTDTQYF. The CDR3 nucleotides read TGTGCCAGCAACTTTCAGGGTAGCACAGATACGCAGTATTTT.

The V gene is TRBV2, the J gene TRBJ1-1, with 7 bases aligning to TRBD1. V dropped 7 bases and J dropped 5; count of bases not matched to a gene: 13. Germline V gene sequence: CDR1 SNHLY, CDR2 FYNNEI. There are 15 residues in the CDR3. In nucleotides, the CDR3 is TGTGCCAGCACCAGATTACAGCAGGGGGTAACTGAAGCTTTCTTT. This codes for CASTRLQQGVTEAFF.

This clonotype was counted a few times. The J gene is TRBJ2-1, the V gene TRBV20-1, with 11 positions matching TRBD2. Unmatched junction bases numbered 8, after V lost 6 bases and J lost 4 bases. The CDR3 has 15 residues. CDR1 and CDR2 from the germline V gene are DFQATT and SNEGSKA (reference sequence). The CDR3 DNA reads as TGCAGTGCCTCAGGTGGGACTAGCGGATACAATGAGCAGTTCTTC. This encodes CSASGGTSGYNEQFF.

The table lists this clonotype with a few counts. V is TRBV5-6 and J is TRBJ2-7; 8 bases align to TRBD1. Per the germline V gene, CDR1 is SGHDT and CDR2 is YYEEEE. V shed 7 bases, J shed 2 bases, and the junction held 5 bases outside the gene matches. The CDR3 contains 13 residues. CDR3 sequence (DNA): TGTGCCAGCGGTGGACAGGGCCCCTACGAGCAGTACTTC. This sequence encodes CASGGQGPYEQYF.

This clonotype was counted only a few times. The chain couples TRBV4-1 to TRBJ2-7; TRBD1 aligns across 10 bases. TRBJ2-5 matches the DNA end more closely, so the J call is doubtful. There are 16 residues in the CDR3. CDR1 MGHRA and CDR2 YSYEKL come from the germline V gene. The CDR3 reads CASSQSETGGGETQYF. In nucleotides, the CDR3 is TGCGCCAGCAGCCAAAGTGAGACAGGGGGCGGGGAGACCCAGTACTTC.

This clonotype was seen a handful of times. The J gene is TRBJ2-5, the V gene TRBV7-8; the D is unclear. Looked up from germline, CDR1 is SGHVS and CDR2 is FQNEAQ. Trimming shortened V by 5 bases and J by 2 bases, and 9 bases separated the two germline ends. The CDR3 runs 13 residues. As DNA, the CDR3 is TGTGCCAGCAGCCCCAGGTTTCAAGAGACCCAGTACTTC. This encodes CASSPRFQETQYF.

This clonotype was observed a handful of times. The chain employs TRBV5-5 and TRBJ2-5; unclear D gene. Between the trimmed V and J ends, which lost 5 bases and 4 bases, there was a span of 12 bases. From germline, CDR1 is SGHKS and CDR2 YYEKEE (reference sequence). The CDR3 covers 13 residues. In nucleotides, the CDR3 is TGTGCCAGCAGATCTGCACCGCGAGAGACCCAGTACTTC. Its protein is CASRSAPRETQYF.